The clone carrying this TCR beta chain was seen repeatedly, ten times or more. Its antigen remains unidentified. These data belong to a study of T-cell reconstitution after alpha-beta-depleted transplantation in children. Study-wide results and caveats: Expanded clones from the graft, numbering several hundred, reportedly supplied alpha-beta T cells about two months after transplant. At the one-year point after transplant, T-cell counts and TCRbeta diversity were found to come mostly from T cells that had been newly produced.

Trimming at V came to 5 bases and at J to 4 bases, leaving 8 bases not matched to a gene. The CDR3 totals 18 residues. Germline V lookup: CDR1 SGHVS, CDR2 FNYEAQ. It was with unique molecular identifiers that the TCRbeta library was prepared. TCRdb fed the PCR reads into MiXCR, producing one record per CDR3 protein. Among approximately 220,000 distinct CDR3 sequences listed, approximately 17% were seen once. The sample consisted of PBMCs, mostly from graft donor cells, taken 360 days after TCRalphabeta/CD19-depleted stem cell transplant. The chain recombines TRBV7-6 with TRBJ2-1; 16 bases are a match to TRBD2. This receptor was taken from a male patient aged 2-10 years who had a stem cell transplant for acute lymphoblastic leukemia, so the T cells may come from the graft donor. CDR3 in DNA: TGTGCCAGCAGCGAGACCTCGGGACTAGCGGGGGGGTACAATGAGCAGTTCTTC. Its translation: CASSETSGLAGGYNEQFF. Using reference TRBV7-6 and TRBJ2-1 for the parts outside the CDR3, the full variable domain is GAGVSQSPRYKVTKRGQDVALRCDPISGHVSLYWYRQALGQGPEFLTYFNYEAQQDKSGLPNDRFSAERPEGSISTLTIQRTEQRDSAMYRCASSETSGLAGGYNEQFFGPGTRLTVL.